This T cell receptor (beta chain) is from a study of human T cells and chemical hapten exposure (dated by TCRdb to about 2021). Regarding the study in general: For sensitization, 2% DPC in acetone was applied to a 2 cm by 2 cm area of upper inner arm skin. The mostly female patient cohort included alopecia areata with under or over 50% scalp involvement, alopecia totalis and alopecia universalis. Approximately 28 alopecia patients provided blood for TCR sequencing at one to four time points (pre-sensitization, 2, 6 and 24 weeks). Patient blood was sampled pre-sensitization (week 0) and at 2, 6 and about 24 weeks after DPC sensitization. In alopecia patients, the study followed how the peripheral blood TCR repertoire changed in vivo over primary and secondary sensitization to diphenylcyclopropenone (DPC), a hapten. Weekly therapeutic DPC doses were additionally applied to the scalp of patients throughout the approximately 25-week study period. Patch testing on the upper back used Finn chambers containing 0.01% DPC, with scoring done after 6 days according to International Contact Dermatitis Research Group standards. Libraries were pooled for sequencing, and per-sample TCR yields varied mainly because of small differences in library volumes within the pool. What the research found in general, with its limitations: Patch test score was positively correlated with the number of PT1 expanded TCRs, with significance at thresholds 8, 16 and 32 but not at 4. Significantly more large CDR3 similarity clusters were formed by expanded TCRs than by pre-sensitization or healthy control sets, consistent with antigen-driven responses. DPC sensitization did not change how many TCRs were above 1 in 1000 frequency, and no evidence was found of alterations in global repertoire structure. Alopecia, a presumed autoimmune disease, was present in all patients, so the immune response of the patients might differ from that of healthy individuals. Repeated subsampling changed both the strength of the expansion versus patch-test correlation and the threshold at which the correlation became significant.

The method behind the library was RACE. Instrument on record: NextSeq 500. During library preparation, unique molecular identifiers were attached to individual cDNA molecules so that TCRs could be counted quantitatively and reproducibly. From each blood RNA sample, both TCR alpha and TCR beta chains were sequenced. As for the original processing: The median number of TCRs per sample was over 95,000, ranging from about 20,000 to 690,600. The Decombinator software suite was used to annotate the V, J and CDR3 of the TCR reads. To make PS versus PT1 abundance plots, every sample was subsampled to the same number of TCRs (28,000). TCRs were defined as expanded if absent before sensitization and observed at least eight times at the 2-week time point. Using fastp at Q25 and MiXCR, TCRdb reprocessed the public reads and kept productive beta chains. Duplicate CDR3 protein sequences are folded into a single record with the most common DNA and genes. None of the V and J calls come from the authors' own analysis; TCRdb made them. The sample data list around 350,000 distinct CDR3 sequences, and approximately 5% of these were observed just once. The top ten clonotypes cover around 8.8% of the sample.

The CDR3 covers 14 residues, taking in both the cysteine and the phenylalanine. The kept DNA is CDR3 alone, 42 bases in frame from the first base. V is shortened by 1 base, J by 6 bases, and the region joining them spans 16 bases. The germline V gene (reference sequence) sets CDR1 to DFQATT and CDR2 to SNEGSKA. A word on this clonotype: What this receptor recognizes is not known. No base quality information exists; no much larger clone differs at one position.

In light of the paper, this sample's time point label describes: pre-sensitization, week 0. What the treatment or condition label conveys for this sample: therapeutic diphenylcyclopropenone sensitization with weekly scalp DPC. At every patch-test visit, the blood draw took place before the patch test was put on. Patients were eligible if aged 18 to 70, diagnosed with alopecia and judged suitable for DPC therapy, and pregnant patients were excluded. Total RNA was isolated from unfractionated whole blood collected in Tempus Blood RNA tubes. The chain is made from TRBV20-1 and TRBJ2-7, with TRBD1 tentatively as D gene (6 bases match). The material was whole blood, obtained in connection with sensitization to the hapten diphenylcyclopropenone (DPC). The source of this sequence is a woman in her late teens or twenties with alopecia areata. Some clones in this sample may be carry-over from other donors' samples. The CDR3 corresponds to CSARAGRGSFEQYF. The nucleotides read TGCAGTGCTAGAGCTGGCAGGGGATCGTTCGAGCAGTACTTC.